This paragraph covers one T cell receptor (beta chain) sequence. This sample was taken from a study of blood T cell repertoires in COVID-19. On the study more broadly: The United States, Italy and Spain supplied acute and convalescent COVID-19 samples.

Per the original data handling: It was from reference gene primer amplification that nucleated cell counts were estimated. Sequencing was performed with immunoSEQ multiplex PCR; in TCRdb, only in-frame clones are kept and a portion is missing. The D gene and trimming were derived from the DNA, and the V and J assignments and clone size from that table. This table has about 45,000 clones, roughly 80% appearing once. This CDR3 is 14 amino acids long. Germline V lookup: CDR1 LNHDA, CDR2 SQIVND (reference sequence). V lost 3 bases and J lost 7, with 13 bases in between. The sequenced material came from peripheral blood. The sequence was obtained from a man aged 50-59 years with active COVID-19. V usage is TRBV19 and J usage is TRBJ1-5; D ambiguous. In DNA form, the CDR3 reads TGTGCCAGTAGTATTTTCACGGGGAAGCAGCCCCAGCATTTT. Translated, it gives CASSIFTGKQPQHF. Full variable domain (rest looked up from reference TRBV19 and TRBJ1-5): DGGITQSPKYLFRKEGQNVTLSCEQNLNHDAMYWYRQDPGQGLRLIYYSQIVNDFQKGDIAEGYSVSREKKESFPLTVTSAQKNPTAFYLCASSIFTGKQPQHFGDGTRLSIL.